This T cell receptor (beta chain) was identified in a study of Ad26.COV2.S vaccination and SARS-CoV-2 variants. Study-wide context: Donor was one of the participants in the Ad26.COV2.S arm of the COV1001 trial. Donor got 5x10^10 or 1x10^11 viral particles of Ad26.COV2.S. Findings of the study overall: Participants given vaccine showed non-spike TCR breadth similar to that of placebo recipients.

Measured with immunoSEQ multiplex PCR; TCRdb has only the in-frame clones, and not every one. Of roughly 400,000 clones listed, 70% to 90% are singletons. This sample's treatment: about 20 received Ad26.COV2.S at low or high dose, single or two shots; 5 received placebo; per-sample allocation not given. The investigators took samples on day 63 after the first vaccine or placebo injection. The vaccine antigen was prefusion-stabilized Wuhan SARS-CoV-2 spike. Comments on this clone: Its antigen is as yet unknown.

CDR3 length: 12 amino acids. Germline loops: CDR1 MNHEY, CDR2 SMNVEV (reference sequence). The V and J ends lost 5 bases and 9 bases respectively, with 12 bases between them. The sample here was peripheral blood, taken in a trial of Ad26.COV2.S vaccine versus placebo. This TCR derives from a person aged 18 to 59 who received the Ad26.COV2.S COVID-19 vaccine or a placebo. The gene calls are TRBV27 and TRBJ2-3; D remains unclear. The CDR3: CASSAVARTQYF. The CDR3 DNA reads TGTGCCAGCAGTGCGGTGGCGAGAACGCAGTATTTT.